The 10 T cell receptor beta chains presented below share a single source sample, sequenced in a study of blood T cell repertoires in COVID-19. Libraries were prepared by immunoSEQ multiplex PCR; TCRdb keeps only in-frame clonotypes and omits some of them. The sample consists of approximately 86,000 clones, just under 85% of them appearing once. The material sequenced was peripheral blood. Source of these receptors: a man aged 45-65 years with acute or convalescent COVID-19.

This chain uses TRBV4-1 with TRBJ2-3, with D possibly matching TRBD2 (5 bases). The CDR3 is made up of 17 amino acids. V lost 1 base and J 0 bases, leaving 14 bases between the germline ends. Germline lookup yields CDR1 MGHRA and CDR2 YSYEKL. CDR3 sequence (DNA): TGCGCCAGCAGCCAAGTGGATGGCGGGTCTAGCACAGATACGCAGTATTTT. Protein sequence: CASSQVDGGSSTDTQYF.

Here the CDR3 reads CASSQVPVYGYTF. The DNA for the CDR3 is TGCGCCAGCAGCCAAGTCCCGGTCTATGGCTACACCTTC. The chain has TRBV4-3 and TRBJ1-2; no clear D. The germline V gene encodes CDR1 LGHNA and CDR2 YSLEER. The length of the CDR3 is 13 residues. Trimming removed 1 base at V and 4 bases at J, with 7 bases between.

The chain employs TRBV6-2 or TRBV6-3 and TRBJ1-1; weak D call: TRBD1 (6 bases). V was pared by 5 bases and J by 3 bases, with 19 bases between. The CDR3 extends over 16 amino acids. The germline V gene has CDR1 MNHEY and CDR2 SVGEGT. The CDR3 sequence is CASSLYSQGTDTEAFF. CDR3 in DNA: TGTGCCAGCAGTCTCTACTCACAGGGAACGGACACTGAAGCTTTCTTT.

The rearrangement links TRBV7-9 to TRBJ2-7, with 11 positions matching TRBD1. The CDR3 spans 17 residues. With 1 base clipped from V and 5 bases from J, the junction kept 10 bases outside the gene matches. Per the germline V gene, CDR1 is SEHNR and CDR2 is FQNEAQ (reference sequence). CDR3 in amino acids: CASSLESGTGGLHEQYF. CDR3 DNA sequence: TGTGCCAGCAGCTTAGAATCCGGGACAGGGGGTTTGCACGAGCAGTACTTC.

The V and J genes are TRBV19 and TRBJ2-7, with D possibly being TRBD1 (5 bases). Germline CDR1 reads LNHDA; CDR2 reads SQIVND (reference sequence). This CDR3 contains 14 residues. The V and J ends lost 3 bases and 4 bases respectively, with 13 bases between them. As DNA, the CDR3 is TGTGCCAGTAGTATGGATAGGACACATTACGAGCAGTACTTC. This sequence encodes CASSMDRTHYEQYF.

CDR3 in DNA: TGTGCCAGCAGCTTATTGACAGGGGACAGCACTGGGGCCAACGTCCTGACTTTC. Its translation: CASSLLTGDSTGANVLTF. V gene TRBV7-6 combines with J gene TRBJ2-6; 8 bases are shared with TRBD1. CDR1 is SGHVS and CDR2 is FNYEAQ in the germline V gene. The junction had 8 bases not matched to a gene; V was cut back by 2 bases and J by 2 bases. The CDR3 covers 18 residues.

The rearrangement uses TRBV9 and TRBJ1-1; D is perhaps TRBD1 (6 bases). The CDR3 extends over 13 amino acids. Germline CDR1 reads SGDLS; CDR2 reads YYNGEE. Trimming removed 3 bases at V and 6 bases at J, with 12 bases between. The CDR3 loop is CASSARTEAEAFF. CDR3 sequence (DNA): TGTGCCAGCAGCGCACGGACAGAGGCTGAAGCTTTCTTT.

The J gene is TRBJ2-7, the V gene TRBV27; TRBD2 matches at 8 bases. Germline loops: CDR1 MNHEY, CDR2 SMNVEV (reference sequence). This CDR3 comprises 14 residues. With 5 bases clipped from V and 2 bases from J, the junction kept 5 bases outside the gene matches. This chain's CDR3 is CASSVAGFAYEQYF. The CDR3 DNA reads TGTGCCAGCAGTGTAGCGGGATTCGCCTACGAGCAGTACTTC.

This clone was observed once. This CDR3 reads CASSYSGTVQETQYF. In nucleotides, the CDR3 is TGTGCCAGCAGTTATTCCGGGACTGTACAAGAGACCCAGTACTTC. V is TRBV6-5 and J is TRBJ2-5; D is possibly TRBD2 (6 bases). The germline V gene has CDR1 MNHEY and CDR2 SVGAGI. The V end was cut by 3 bases, the J end by 2 bases, with 13 bases between. The CDR3 is 15 residues long.

The chain employs TRBV7-9 and TRBJ2-5, with 15 bases fitting TRBD2. J was trimmed by 2 bases and V by 5 bases; bases with no gene match: 6. The CDR3 has 17 residues. CDR1 SEHNR and CDR2 FQNEAQ come from the germline V gene (reference sequence). The CDR3 loop is CASSPGTSGRLQETQYF. Here the CDR3 DNA reads TGTGCCAGCAGCCCTGGGACTAGCGGGAGGTTACAAGAGACCCAGTACTTC. Variable domain in full (rest from reference TRBV7-9 and TRBJ2-5): DTGVSQNPRHKITKRGQNVTFRCDPISEHNRLYWYRQTLGQGPEFLTYFQNEAQLEKSRLLSDRFSAERPKGSFSTLEIQRTEQGDSAMYLCASSPGTSGRLQETQYFGPGTRLLVL.